This TCR beta chain originates from a study of blood T cell repertoires in COVID-19. Germline V gene sequence: CDR1 MDHEN, CDR2 SYDVKM. The CDR3 totals 15 residues. V was clipped by 2 bases and J by 4 bases, with 15 bases between them. Clones were sequenced by immunoSEQ multiplex PCR, and TCRdb holds only the in-frame ones, with some missing. The data contain around 46,000 clones, approximately 85% of them singletons. The chain couples TRBV28 to TRBJ2-7; maybe TRBD2 (5 bases). The source material was peripheral blood. The TCR was taken from a man aged 40-55 years with acute or convalescent COVID-19. The CDR3 coding sequence is TGTGCCAGCAGTTTAACCGGCCGGAGGAGATACGAGCAGTACTTC. Amino acid sequence: CASSLTGRRRYEQYF. The entire variable domain, with the rest obtained from reference TRBV28 and TRBJ2-7, is as follows: DVKVTQSSRYLVKRTGEKVFLECVQDMDHENMFWYRQDPGLGLRLIYFSYDVKMKEKGDIPEGYSVSREKKERFSLILESASTNQTSMYLCASSLTGRRRYEQYFGPGTRLTVT.